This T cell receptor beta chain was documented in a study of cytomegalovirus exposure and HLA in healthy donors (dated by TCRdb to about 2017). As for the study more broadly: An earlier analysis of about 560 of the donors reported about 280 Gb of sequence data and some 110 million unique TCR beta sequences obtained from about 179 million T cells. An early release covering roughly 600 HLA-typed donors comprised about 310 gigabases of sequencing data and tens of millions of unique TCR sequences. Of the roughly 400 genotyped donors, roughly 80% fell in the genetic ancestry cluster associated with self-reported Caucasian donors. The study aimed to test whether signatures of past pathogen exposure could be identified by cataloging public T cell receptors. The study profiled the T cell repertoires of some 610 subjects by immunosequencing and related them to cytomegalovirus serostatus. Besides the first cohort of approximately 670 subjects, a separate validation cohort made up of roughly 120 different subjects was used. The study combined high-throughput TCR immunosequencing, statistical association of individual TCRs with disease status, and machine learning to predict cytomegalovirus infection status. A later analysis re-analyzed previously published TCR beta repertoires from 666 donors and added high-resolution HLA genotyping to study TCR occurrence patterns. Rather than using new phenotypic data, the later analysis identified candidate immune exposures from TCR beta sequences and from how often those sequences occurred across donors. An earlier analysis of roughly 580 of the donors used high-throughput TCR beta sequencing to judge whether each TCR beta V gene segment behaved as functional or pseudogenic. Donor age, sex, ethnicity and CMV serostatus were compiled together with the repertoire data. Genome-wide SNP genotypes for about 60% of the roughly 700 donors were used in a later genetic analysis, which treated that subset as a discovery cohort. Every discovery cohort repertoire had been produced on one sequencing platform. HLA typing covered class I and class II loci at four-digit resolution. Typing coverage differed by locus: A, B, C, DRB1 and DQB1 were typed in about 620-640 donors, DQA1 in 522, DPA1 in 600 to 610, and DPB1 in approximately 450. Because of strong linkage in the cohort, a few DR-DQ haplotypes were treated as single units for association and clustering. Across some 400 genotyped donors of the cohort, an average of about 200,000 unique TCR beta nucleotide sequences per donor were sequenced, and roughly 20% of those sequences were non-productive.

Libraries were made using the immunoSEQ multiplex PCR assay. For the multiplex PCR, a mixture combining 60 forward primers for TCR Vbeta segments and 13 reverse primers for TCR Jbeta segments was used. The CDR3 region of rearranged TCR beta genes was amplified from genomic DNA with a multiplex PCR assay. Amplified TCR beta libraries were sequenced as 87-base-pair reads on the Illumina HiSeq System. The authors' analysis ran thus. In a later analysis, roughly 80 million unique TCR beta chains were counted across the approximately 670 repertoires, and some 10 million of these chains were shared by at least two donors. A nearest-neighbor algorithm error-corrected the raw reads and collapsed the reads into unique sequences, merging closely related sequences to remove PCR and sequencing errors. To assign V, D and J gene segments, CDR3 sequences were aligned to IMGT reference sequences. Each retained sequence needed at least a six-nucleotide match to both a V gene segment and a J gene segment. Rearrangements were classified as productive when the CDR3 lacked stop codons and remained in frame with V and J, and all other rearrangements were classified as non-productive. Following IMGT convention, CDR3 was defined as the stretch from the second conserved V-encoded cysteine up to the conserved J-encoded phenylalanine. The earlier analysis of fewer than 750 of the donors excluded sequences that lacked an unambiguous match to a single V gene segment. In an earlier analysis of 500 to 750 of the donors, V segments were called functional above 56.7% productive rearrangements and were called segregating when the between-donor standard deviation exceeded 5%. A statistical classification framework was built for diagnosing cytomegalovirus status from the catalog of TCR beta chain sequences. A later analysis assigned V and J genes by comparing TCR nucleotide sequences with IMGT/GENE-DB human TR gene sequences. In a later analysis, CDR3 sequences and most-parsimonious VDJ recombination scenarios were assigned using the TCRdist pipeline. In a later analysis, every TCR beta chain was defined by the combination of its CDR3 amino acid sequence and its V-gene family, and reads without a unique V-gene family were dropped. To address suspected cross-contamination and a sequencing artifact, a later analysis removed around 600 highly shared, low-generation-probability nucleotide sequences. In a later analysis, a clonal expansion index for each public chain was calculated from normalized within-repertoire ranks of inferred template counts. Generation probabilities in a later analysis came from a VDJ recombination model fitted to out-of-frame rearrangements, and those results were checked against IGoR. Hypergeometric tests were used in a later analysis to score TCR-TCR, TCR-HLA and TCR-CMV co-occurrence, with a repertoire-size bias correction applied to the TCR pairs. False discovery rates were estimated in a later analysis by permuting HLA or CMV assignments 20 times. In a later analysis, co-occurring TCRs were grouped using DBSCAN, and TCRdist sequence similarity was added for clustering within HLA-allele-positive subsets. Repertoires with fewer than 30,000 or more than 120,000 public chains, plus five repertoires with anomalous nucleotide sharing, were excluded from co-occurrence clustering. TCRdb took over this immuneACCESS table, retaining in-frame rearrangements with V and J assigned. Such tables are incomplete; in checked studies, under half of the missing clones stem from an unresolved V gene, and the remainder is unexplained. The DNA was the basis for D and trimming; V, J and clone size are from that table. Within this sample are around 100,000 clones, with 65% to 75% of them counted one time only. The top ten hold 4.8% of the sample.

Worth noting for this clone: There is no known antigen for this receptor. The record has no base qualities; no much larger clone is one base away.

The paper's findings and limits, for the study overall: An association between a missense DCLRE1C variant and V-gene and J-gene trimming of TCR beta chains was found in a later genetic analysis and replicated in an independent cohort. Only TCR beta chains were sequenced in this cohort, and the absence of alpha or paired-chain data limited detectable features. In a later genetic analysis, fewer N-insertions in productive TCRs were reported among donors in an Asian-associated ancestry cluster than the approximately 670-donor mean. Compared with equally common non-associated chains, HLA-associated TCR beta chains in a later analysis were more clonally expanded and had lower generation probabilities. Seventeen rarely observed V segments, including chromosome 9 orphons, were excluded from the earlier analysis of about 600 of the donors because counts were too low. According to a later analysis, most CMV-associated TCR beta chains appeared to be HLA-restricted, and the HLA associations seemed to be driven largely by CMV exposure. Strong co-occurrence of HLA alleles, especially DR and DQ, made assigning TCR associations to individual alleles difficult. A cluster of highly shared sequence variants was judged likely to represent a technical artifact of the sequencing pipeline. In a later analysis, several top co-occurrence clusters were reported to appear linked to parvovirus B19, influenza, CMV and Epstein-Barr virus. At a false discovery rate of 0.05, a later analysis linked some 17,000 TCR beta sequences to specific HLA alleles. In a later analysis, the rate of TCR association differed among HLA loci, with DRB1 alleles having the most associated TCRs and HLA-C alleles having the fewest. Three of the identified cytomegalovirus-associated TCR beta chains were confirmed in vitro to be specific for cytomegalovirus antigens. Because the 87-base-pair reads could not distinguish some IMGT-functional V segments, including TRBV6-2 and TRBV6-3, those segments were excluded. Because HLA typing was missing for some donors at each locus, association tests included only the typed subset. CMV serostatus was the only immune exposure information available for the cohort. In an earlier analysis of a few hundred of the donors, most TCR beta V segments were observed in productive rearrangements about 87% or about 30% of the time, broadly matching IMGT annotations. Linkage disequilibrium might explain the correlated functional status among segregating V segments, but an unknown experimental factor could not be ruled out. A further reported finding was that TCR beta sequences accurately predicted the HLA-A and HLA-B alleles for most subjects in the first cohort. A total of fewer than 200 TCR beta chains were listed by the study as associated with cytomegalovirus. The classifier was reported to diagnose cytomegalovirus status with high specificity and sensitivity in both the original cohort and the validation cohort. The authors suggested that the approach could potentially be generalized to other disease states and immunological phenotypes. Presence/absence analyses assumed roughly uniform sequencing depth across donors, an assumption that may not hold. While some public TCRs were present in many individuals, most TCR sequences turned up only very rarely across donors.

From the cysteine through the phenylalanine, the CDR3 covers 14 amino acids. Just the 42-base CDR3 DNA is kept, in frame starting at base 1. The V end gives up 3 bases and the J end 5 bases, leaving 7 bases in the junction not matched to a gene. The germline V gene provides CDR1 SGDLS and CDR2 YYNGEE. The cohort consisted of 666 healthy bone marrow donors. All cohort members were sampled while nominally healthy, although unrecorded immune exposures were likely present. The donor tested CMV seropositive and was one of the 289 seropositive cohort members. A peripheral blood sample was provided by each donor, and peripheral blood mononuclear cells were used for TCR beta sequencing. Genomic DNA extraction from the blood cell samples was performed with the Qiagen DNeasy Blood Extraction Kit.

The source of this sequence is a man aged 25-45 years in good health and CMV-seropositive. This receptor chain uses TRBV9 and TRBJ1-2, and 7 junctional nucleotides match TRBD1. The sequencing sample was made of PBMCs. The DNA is TGTGCCAGCAGCGCCAGACAGGGATGGTATGGCTACACCTTC. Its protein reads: CASSARQGWYGYTF.